The clone carrying this T cell receptor (beta chain) came up a few times. The CDR3 is made up of 13 amino acids. Germline CDR1 reads LNHDA; CDR2 reads SQIVND (reference sequence). Trimming pared 2 bases from V and 4 bases from J, leaving 5 bases between. PBMCs came from over 8.5 ml fresh peripheral blood. Amplification of TCR beta CDR3 regions used RNA as the template. The study used the HTBI primer set for a first-round RT-PCR of the TCR CDR3. TCRdb recomputed calls from the multiplex PCR reads with MiXCR, one row per CDR3 protein. Among fewer than 350,000 distinct CDR3 sequences listed, around a sixth were seen once. The data derive from a study of T cells in Graves' hyperthyroidism and ophthalmopathy.

The chain has TRBV19 and TRBJ2-2; D is uncertain. The specimen was blood. The source is a woman aged 50 to 60 with Graves' hyperthyroidism. The chain's CDR3 is CASSISGTGELFF. The CDR3 coding sequence is TGTGCCAGTAGTATATCCGGCACCGGGGAGCTGTTTTTT.